This T cell receptor beta chain was identified during a study of graft-versus-host responses after intestinal transplantation. In the study overall: Among the recipients, transplants were multivisceral, liver-intestinal, or isolated intestinal.

This clone was seen only a few times. From germline, CDR1 is MNHNS and CDR2 SASEGT. This CDR3 has 14 amino acids. Losses at the gene ends were 10 bases for V and 3 bases for J; bases not matched to a gene: 11. Assay: immunoSEQ multiplex PCR; the TCRdb copy retains only in-frame clones and omits some. In the table there are around 19,000 clones, around 40% of which are singletons. Findings of the study overall: Recipient marrow held GvH clones, some first seen in ileum or blood.

The sequence derives from a human patient who was an organ donor for intestinal transplantation. The sequences come from alloreactive CD4+ T cells from a mixed lymphocyte reaction culture, collected before transplantation. As to subset: CFSE-low proliferating T cells sorted from approximately six-day pre-transplant mixed lymphocyte reaction (GvH or HvG direction). This chain joins TRBV6-1 and TRBJ2-7; 8 bases are shared with TRBD1. CDR3 protein: CATRARDRLYEQYF. The DNA of the CDR3 is TGTGCCACCCGCGCCAGGGACAGGCTCTACGAGCAGTACTTC.